These T cell receptor beta chains were read from a single sample in a study of T cell responses to AZD1222 COVID-19 vaccine. Produced via immunoSEQ multiplex PCR; TCRdb's table is partial and in-frame only. The sample records some 250,000 clones, 85% to 95% being singletons. The sample here was peripheral blood, taken 28 days after the second AZD1222 dose. The receptors come from an adult who received the AZD1222 COVID-19 vaccine. The CDR3 runs from the conserved cysteine through the conserved F or W. A D gene is named only where the DNA matches it firmly. Size values are once, few and many counts, or a class for expanded clones, and some rows have none.

D gene	CDR3 length	V gene	clone size	J gene	CDR3 protein	CDR3 DNA
-	14	TRBV5-1	-	TRBJ1-5	CASSLGSGDQPQHF	TGCGCCAGCAGCTTGGGATCCGGCGACCAGCCCCAGCATTTT
-	14	TRBV18	-	TRBJ1-1	CASSPGRGITEAFF	TGTGCCAGCTCACCAGGCAGGGGCATCACTGAAGCTTTCTTT
-	13	TRBV5-1	-	TRBJ2-2	CASSSANTGELFF	TGCGCCAGCAGCTCCGCGAACACCGGGGAGCTGTTTTTT
TRBD1	14	TRBV28	once	TRBJ1-6	CASSPGQGASPLHF	TGTGCCAGCAGTCCAGGACAGGGGGCTTCACCCCTCCACTTT
-	17	TRBV28	-	TRBJ1-3	CASSLLGVGNSGNTIYF	TGTGCCAGCAGTTTACTCGGAGTTGGTAACTCTGGAAACACCATATATTTT
TRBD2	13	TRBV5-4	once	TRBJ2-1	CASSFAGGNEQFF	TGTGCCAGCAGCTTTGCGGGGGGGAATGAGCAGTTCTTC
TRBD2	17	TRBV4-1	-	TRBJ2-4	CASSQGRTSGAKNIQYF	TGCGCCAGCAGCCAAGGTCGGACTAGCGGGGCTAAAAACATTCAGTACTTC
-	16	TRBV5-1	-	TRBJ1-2	CASSPGVWEKNYGYTF	TGCGCCAGCAGCCCGGGAGTTTGGGAAAAGAACTATGGCTACACCTTC
TRBD1	20	TRBV27	-	TRBJ1-5	CASSPYSDRGRLRGNQPQHF	TGTGCCAGCAGTCCTTACTCCGACAGGGGCCGCCTTAGGGGCAATCAGCCCCAGCATTTT
TRBD1	15	TRBV2	-	TRBJ1-2	CASSVGNRGGYGYTF	TGTGCCAGCAGTGTGGGCAACAGGGGTGGCTATGGCTACACCTTC
-	17	TRBV4-1	once	TRBJ1-5	CASSQDARPDSNQPQHF	TGCGCCAGCAGCCAAGATGCCCGGCCAGATAGCAATCAGCCCCAGCATTTT
TRBD2	17	TRBV19	-	TRBJ2-6	CASSMKRESSGANVLTF	TGTGCCAGTAGTATGAAGCGGGAAAGCTCTGGGGCCAACGTCCTGACTTTC
TRBD1	17	TRBV5-4	-	TRBJ2-6	CASSRDRGIVGANVLTF	TGTGCCAGCAGCCGGGACAGGGGGATCGTTGGGGCCAACGTCCTGACTTTC
-	13	TRBV5-6	-	TRBJ1-2	CASSIGGNYGYTF	TGTGCCAGCAGCATTGGAGGGAACTATGGCTACACCTTC
-	15	TRBV3-1/TRBV3-2	-	TRBJ1-2	CASSQGAVSNYGYTF	TGTGCCAGCAGCCAAGGGGCGGTGTCTAACTATGGCTACACCTTC
-	12	TRBV6-2/TRBV6-3	-	TRBJ1-3	CASSYKALTIYF	TGTGCCAGCAGTTACAAGGCCCTCACCATATATTTT
-	14	TRBV28	-	TRBJ2-1	CASSLDRSYNEQFF	TGTGCCAGCAGTTTGGACCGGTCGTACAATGAGCAGTTCTTC
-	14	TRBV18	-	TRBJ1-6	CASSNRREDSPLHF	TGTGCCAGCTCAAACCGGAGGGAAGATTCACCCCTCCACTTT
TRBD2	17	TRBV3-1/TRBV3-2	once	TRBJ2-2	CASSQGLAGGRTGELFF	TGTGCCAGCAGCCAAGGACTAGCGGGGGGTCGAACCGGGGAGCTGTTTTTT
-	13	TRBV28	-	TRBJ1-5	CASSRGQPQPQHF	TGTGCCAGCAGTCGTGGACAGCCTCAGCCCCAGCATTTT
-	15	TRBV24-1	once	TRBJ1-1	CATSAGGGGSTEAFF	TGTGCCACCAGTGCCGGGGGAGGGGGGAGCACTGAAGCTTTCTTT
-	13	TRBV27	few	TRBJ2-1	CASSFLSPREQFF	TGTGCCAGCAGTTTTTTAAGTCCTCGTGAGCAGTTCTTC
-	13	TRBV2	-	TRBJ1-5	CASSWGGNQPQHF	TGTGCCAGCAGCTGGGGGGGCAATCAGCCCCAGCATTTT
-	12	TRBV18	-	TRBJ2-4	CASSRTAPPQYF	TGTGCCAGCTCGCGGACAGCTCCTCCTCAGTACTTC
TRBD1	14	TRBV29-1	-	TRBJ2-7	CSVEHGTGPYEQYF	TGCAGCGTTGAACACGGGACAGGGCCGTACGAGCAGTACTTC
-	15	TRBV2	-	TRBJ1-6	CASSAGGWYNSPLHF	TGTGCCAGCAGTGCCGGGGGTTGGTATAATTCACCCCTCCACTTT
-	15	TRBV5-1	-	TRBJ2-3	CASSLDGDSTDTQYF	TGCGCCAGCAGCTTGGATGGGGACAGCACAGATACGCAGTATTTT
TRBD1	18	TRBV5-1	once	TRBJ1-1	CASSLGPGTGLMNTEAFF	TGCGCCAGCAGCCTGGGCCCCGGGACAGGGCTTATGAACACTGAAGCTTTCTTT
-	12	TRBV19	-	TRBJ1-2	CASTSDRSGYTF	TGTGCCAGTACCTCCGACAGGTCTGGCTACACCTTC
TRBD1	17	TRBV12-5	-	TRBJ1-1	CASGLVLGQGMNTEAFF	TGTGCTAGTGGTTTGGTACTAGGACAGGGTATGAACACTGAAGCTTTCTTT
TRBD2	18	TRBV7-9	-	TRBJ2-1	CASSSPTSGLSSYNEQFF	TGTGCCAGCAGCTCCCCCACTAGCGGCCTTAGCTCCTACAATGAGCAGTTCTTC
TRBD1	15	TRBV7-9	-	TRBJ2-7	CASSPGQGQTYEQYF	TGTGCCAGCAGCCCGGGACAGGGTCAAACCTACGAGCAGTACTTC
-	17	TRBV4-3	-	TRBJ2-5	CASSQDRSFQSSETQYF	TGCGCCAGCAGCCAAGATAGGAGTTTTCAGTCGTCGGAGACCCAGTACTTC
-	14	TRBV7-2	-	TRBJ2-2	CASSLYRVAGELFF	TGTGCCAGCAGCCTATACAGGGTCGCCGGGGAGCTGTTTTTT
TRBD2	16	TRBV5-4	-	TRBJ2-1	CASSLQLAGGYNEQFF	TGTGCCAGCAGCCTCCAACTAGCGGGAGGGTACAATGAGCAGTTCTTC
-	13	TRBV9	-	TRBJ2-3	CASSARQGRTQYF	TGTGCCAGCAGCGCCCGGCAGGGAAGGACGCAGTATTTT
TRBD2	13	TRBV28	once	TRBJ2-7	CASRSGRAYEQYF	TGTGCCAGCCGTAGCGGGAGGGCCTACGAGCAGTACTTC
-	14	TRBV5-1	-	TRBJ2-2	CASRSTPKVGELFF	TGCGCCAGCAGATCGACCCCGAAGGTCGGGGAGCTGTTTTTT
-	15	TRBV7-2	-	TRBJ1-6	CASSFTGSDNSPLHF	TGTGCCAGCAGCTTTACAGGGAGTGATAATTCACCCCTCCACTTT
-	13	TRBV11-2	-	TRBJ2-7	CASSFDSSYEQYF	TGTGCCAGCAGCTTCGACAGCTCCTACGAGCAGTACTTC
-	13	TRBV3-1/TRBV3-2	-	TRBJ1-6	CASSPREPSPLHF	TGTGCCAGCAGCCCCCGGGAACCTTCACCCCTCCACTTT
-	15	TRBV13	-	TRBJ1-2	CASSLGAAGGFGYTF	TGTGCCAGCAGCTTAGGGGCGGCGGGGGGCTTTGGCTACACCTTC
TRBD2	16	TRBV19	-	TRBJ2-3	CASSRVSSGGTDTQYF	TGTGCCAGTAGTAGAGTGAGTAGCGGGGGGACAGATACGCAGTATTTT
TRBD2	13	TRBV2	-	TRBJ2-5	CASSLGLAETQYF	TGTGCCAGCAGTTTGGGACTAGCAGAGACCCAGTACTTC
-	11	TRBV30	-	TRBJ2-1	CAWSGTLVQFF	TGTGCCTGGAGTGGGACCCTCGTACAGTTCTTC
-	14	TRBV5-5	-	TRBJ2-7	CASSFPGVGNEQYF	TGTGCCAGCAGCTTTCCCGGGGTCGGCAACGAGCAGTACTTC
TRBD1	16	TRBV6-6	-	TRBJ1-5	CARDRDRGDSNQPQHF	TGTGCCAGGGACCGGGACAGGGGGGATAGCAATCAGCCCCAGCATTTT
TRBD2	20	TRBV4-3	-	TRBJ2-5	CASSQDSPGLGGRVRETQYF	TGCGCCAGCAGCCAAGATTCCCCGGGACTAGGCGGTCGGGTACGAGAGACCCAGTACTTC
-	12	TRBV2	-	TRBJ1-6	CASNPRNSPLHF	TGTGCCAGCAACCCGAGAAATTCACCCCTCCACTTT
TRBD1	20	TRBV6-1	once	TRBJ1-2	CASSEALGGSPGGSDYGYTF	TGTGCCAGCAGTGAAGCGCTTGGTGGGAGCCCAGGGGGCAGCGACTATGGCTACACCTTC
TRBD2	13	TRBV6-5	once	TRBJ2-1	CASRLAGGSEQFF	TGTGCCAGCAGACTAGCGGGAGGGAGTGAGCAGTTCTTC
TRBD1	13	TRBV27	-	TRBJ2-7	CASSIGQGYEQYF	TGTGCCAGCAGTATAGGACAGGGGTACGAGCAGTACTTC
TRBD2	16	TRBV5-4	-	TRBJ2-3	CASSLDSGRHTDTQYF	TGTGCCAGCAGCTTAGACAGCGGGAGGCACACAGATACGCAGTATTTT
TRBD2	16	TRBV4-3	once	TRBJ2-2	CASSRNSGRAGGELFF	TGCGCCAGCAGCCGGAATAGCGGGAGGGCCGGCGGGGAGCTGTTTTTT